The 17 T cell receptor beta chains presented below share a single source sample, sequenced in a study of brain metastases from non-small cell lung cancer. The repertoire was sequenced with immunoSEQ multiplex PCR; TCRdb's copy has only in-frame clones and lacks some. The profile shows 2,000 or so clones, almost 85% of them singletons. Sequencing was performed on primary lung tumor tissue. These receptors were collected from a donor aged 40 or over with non-small cell lung cancer.

This chain connects TRBV5-1 to TRBJ1-3, with 7 positions matching TRBD1. The V and J ends lost 4 bases and 0 bases, in that order; junction bases with no gene match: 4. Germline assignment: CDR1 SGHRS and CDR2 YFSETQ. The CDR3 is 15 amino acids. The DNA of the CDR3 is TGCGCCAGCAGCAAAGACAGGGACTCTGGAAACACCATATATTTT. This gives the protein CASSKDRDSGNTIYF.

The chain joins TRBV18 to TRBJ2-7; tentative D call: TRBD1 (6 bases). Trimming stripped 6 bases from V and 2 bases from J, with 17 bases between. Per the germline V gene, CDR1 is KGHSH and CDR2 is LQKENI. This CDR3 has 15 residues. CDR3 sequence: CASSLGHSKTYEQYF. In DNA, the CDR3 is TGTGCCAGCTCCCTGGGACACTCAAAGACCTACGAGCAGTACTTC.

The rearrangement uses TRBV7-3 and TRBJ2-5; D gene uncertain. CDR3 length equals 12 residues. Germline V gene lookup returns CDR1 SGHTA and CDR2 FQGTGA. V shed 10 bases and J shed 2 bases, with 11 bases lying between them. CDR3 DNA: TGTGCCAAGCTGGCAGCTCAAGAGACCCAGTACTTC. This gives the protein CAKLAAQETQYF. Complete variable domain (other parts from reference TRBV7-3 and TRBJ2-5): GAGVSQTPSNKVTEKGKYVELRCDPISGHTALYWYRQSLGQGPEFLIYFQGTGAADDSGLPNDRFFAVRPEGSVSTLKIQRTERGDSAVYLCAKLAAQETQYFGPGTRLLVL.

The chain joins TRBV7-3 to TRBJ2-3, with D tentatively TRBD1 (5 bases). In germline, CDR1 is SGHTA, CDR2 FQGTGA. Trimming took off 5 bases at V and 4 bases at J, with 13 bases between the two ends. This CDR3 is 14 amino acids long. CDR3 in DNA: TGTGCCAGCAGCCAGGGAAGTCGCGCAGATACGCAGTATTTT. As protein: CASSQGSRADTQYF.

Here the CDR3 reads CATNRGEVNTEAFF. The DNA for the CDR3 is TGTGCCACCAACAGGGGGGAAGTGAACACTGAAGCTTTCTTT. V and J are TRBV19 and TRBJ1-1; 8 bases align to TRBD1. The CDR3 is made up of 14 amino acids. Unmatched junction bases numbered 7, after V lost 10 bases and J lost 0 bases. In germline, CDR1 is LNHDA, CDR2 SQIVND (reference sequence).

This chain's CDR3 is CASSYSTGEAGELFF. The CDR3 region has the DNA TGTGCCAGCAGTTACTCGACAGGGGAGGCCGGGGAGCTGTTTTTT. The chain carries TRBV6-5 and TRBJ2-2; 8 bases line up with TRBD1. This CDR3 has 15 amino acids. After removal of 0 bases from V and 6 bases from J, the junction contained 3 bases not matched to a gene. Germline lookup yields CDR1 MNHEY and CDR2 SVGAGI.

This clone was picked up a small number of times. This chain joins TRBV6-5 and TRBJ2-3; possible D gene TRBD2, 6 bases. Germline CDR1 reads MNHEY; CDR2 reads SVGAGI. CDR3 length: 14 amino acids. V was cut by 6 bases and J by 2 bases, with 12 bases left in between. CDR3 loop: CASRLAESTDTQYF. The CDR3 DNA sequence: TGTGCCAGCAGACTAGCAGAATCCACAGATACGCAGTATTTT.

The chain carries TRBV2 and TRBJ2-1; 7 bases map to TRBD1. This CDR3 comprises 13 residues. Unmatched junction bases numbered 6, after V lost 6 bases and J lost 7 bases. Per germline, CDR1 SNHLY and CDR2 FYNNEI. The CDR3 DNA follows: TGTGCCAGCAGCCCACAGGGGATGAATGAGCAGTTCTTC. Translation: CASSPQGMNEQFF.

This rearrangement joins TRBV5-6 to TRBJ2-7; no clear D. Germline V gives CDR1 SGHDT, CDR2 YYEEEE. CDR3 length: 14 amino acids. The V end was cut by 2 bases, the J end by 3 bases, with 12 bases between. The CDR3 DNA is TGTGCCAGCAGCTTCCGGATTAGAAGCTACGAGCAGTACTTC. It specifies CASSFRIRSYEQYF.

The table lists this clone with a count of one. The rearrangement links TRBV6-5 to TRBJ2-5; weak D call: TRBD2 (5 bases). Germline CDR1 reads MNHEY; CDR2 reads SVGAGI. This CDR3 is built from 14 residues. Trimming cost V 0 bases and J 5 bases, with 10 bases left between them. The CDR3 spells CASSYSSGYETQYF. In DNA form, the CDR3 reads TGTGCCAGCAGTTACTCATCGGGGTACGAGACCCAGTACTTC.

This sequence joins TRBV10-2 and TRBJ2-1; 10 bases are a match to TRBD2. The CDR3 has 14 amino acids. The germline V gene has CDR1 WSHSY and CDR2 SAAADI. The V gene end was trimmed by 6 bases and the J gene end by 9 bases; junction bases not matched to a gene: 8. The CDR3 here is CASRGTSDRGEQFF. In DNA form, the CDR3 reads TGCGCCAGCAGGGGGACTAGCGACCGGGGTGAGCAGTTCTTC.

The chain links TRBV7-6 to TRBJ2-5; TRBD1 is a possible D gene (6 bases). This CDR3 has 12 residues. Germline CDR1 SGHVS, CDR2 FNYEAQ. V gave up 3 bases and J gave up 4 bases, with 6 bases separating them. The CDR3 nucleotides read TGTGCCAGCAGCTTCAGGGGAGAGACCCAGTACTTC. Its protein product is CASSFRGETQYF.

V usage is TRBV3-1 (or the pseudogene TRBV3-2) and J usage is TRBJ2-3; D may be TRBD2 (6 bases). CDR1 is LGHDT and CDR2 is YNNKEL in the germline V gene (reference sequence). Trimming took off 4 bases at V and 5 bases at J, with 7 bases between the two ends. The CDR3 runs to 12 residues. CDR3 sequence: CASSLGGDTQYF. CDR3 DNA sequence: TGTGCCAGCAGCCTCGGGGGAGATACGCAGTATTTT.

The chain carries TRBV7-9 and TRBJ2-1; 16 nucleotides agree with TRBD2. Germline CDR1 and CDR2: SEHNR and FQNEAQ (reference sequence). The length of the CDR3 is 15 residues. V shed 5 bases, J shed 15 bases, and the junction held 10 bases outside the gene matches. The CDR3 protein is CASSPGLAGGRLGFF. For the CDR3, the DNA is TGTGCCAGCAGCCCGGGACTAGCGGGAGGGCGGTTGGGGTTCTTC.

The chain recombines TRBV5-4 with TRBJ2-1; 11 bases align to TRBD2. Per germline, CDR1 SGHNT and CDR2 YYREEE (reference sequence). The length of the CDR3 is 15 residues. Germline trimming cut 4 bases from V and 7 bases from J; bases unmatched to any gene: 7. The CDR3 region has the DNA TGTGCCAGCAGCCGGGTAGCGGGAGGGTTTAATGAGCAGTTCTTC. This translates into CASSRVAGGFNEQFF.

The rearrangement joins TRBV2 to TRBJ1-2; unclear D gene. Trimming pared 7 bases from V and 6 bases from J, leaving 12 bases between. The CDR3 covers 12 residues. The germline gives CDR1 SNHLY, CDR2 FYNNEI. Here the CDR3 DNA reads TGTGCCAGCACAGCCAGTTCTAATGGCTACACCTTC. Its translation is CASTASSNGYTF.

This sequence joins TRBV19 and TRBJ2-1, with a tentative D call TRBD2 (5 bases). With 2 bases removed from V and 2 bases from J, the gap between germline ends came to 7 bases. The CDR3 is 14 residues long. The germline CDR1 and CDR2 sequences are LNHDA and SQIVND (reference sequence). In DNA, the CDR3 is TGTGCCAGTAGTATATTCGGGGCCTACAATGAGCAGTTCTTC. This codes for CASSIFGAYNEQFF.